These 27 T cell receptor beta chains were sequenced from one sample in a study of T cell responses to AZD1222 COVID-19 vaccine. Data came from immunoSEQ multiplex PCR; TCRdb stores just in-frame clones and leaves some out. The table shows about 140,000 clones, with roughly 90% occurring only once. Source: peripheral blood, taken on day 0 of AZD1222 vaccination. The receptors originated from an adult in good health.

J is TRBJ1-1 and V is TRBV20-1; 7 bases map to TRBD1. The ends lost 3 bases at V and 8 bases at J; junction bases unmatched: 6. Per germline, CDR1 DFQATT and CDR2 SNEGSKA (reference sequence). The CDR3 consists of 12 residues. CDR3 residues: CSASSNRGEAFF. CDR3 coding DNA: TGCAGTGCTAGTTCCAACAGGGGCGAAGCTTTCTTT.

J is TRBJ1-1 and V is TRBV27; D not certain. Germline-derived CDR1 and CDR2 are MNHEY and SMNVEV (reference sequence). The CDR3 extends over 15 amino acids. The ends were cut back, 0 bases at V and 5 bases at J, with 13 bases in the middle. DNA for the CDR3: TGTGCCAGCAGTTTATCGTTTCGGGGATCGACTGAAGCTTTCTTT. Translation: CASSLSFRGSTEAFF.

The chain couples TRBV6-1 to TRBJ1-4, with 7 bases aligning to TRBD1. Germline CDR1 MNHNS, CDR2 SASEGT. With 2 bases clipped from V and 3 bases from J, the junction kept 3 bases outside the gene matches. The CDR3 consists of 15 residues. Here the CDR3 reads CASSERQGPNEKLFF. The CDR3 DNA is TGTGCCAGCAGTGAACGACAGGGACCTAATGAAAAACTGTTTTTT.

The chain employs TRBV10-2 and TRBJ2-1; 9 nucleotides line up with TRBD2. The germline CDR1 and CDR2 sequences are WSHSY and SAAADI. The J segment lost 5 bases and the V segment lost 6 bases, leaving 2 bases of the junction unmatched. This CDR3 has 13 residues. The CDR3 loop is CASRLAGNNEQFF. The CDR3 nucleotides are TGCGCCAGCAGACTAGCGGGTAACAATGAGCAGTTCTTC.

The chain employs TRBV6-5 and TRBJ1-1, with a tentative D call TRBD1 (5 bases). Trimming left V 2 bases short and J 2 bases short, with 9 bases between. Germline CDR1 MNHEY, CDR2 SVGAGI. The CDR3 runs 14 residues. CDR3 protein: CASSYRQFNTEAFF. Written as DNA, the CDR3 is TGTGCCAGCAGTTACCGACAGTTCAACACTGAAGCTTTCTTT.

This chain connects TRBV18 to TRBJ2-3; 8 bases match TRBD1. The CDR3 is 14 amino acids. Losses at the gene ends were 3 bases for V and 6 bases for J; bases not matched to a gene: 5. Germline V lookup: CDR1 KGHSH, CDR2 LQKENI. The CDR3 DNA sequence: TGTGCCAGCTCACCCAGACAGGGGCCGGATACGCAGTATTTT. It codes for CASSPRQGPDTQYF.

Worth noting for this clone: One junction end disagrees with the germline gene, perhaps due to a read error. The CDR3 sequence: CASSLGTGGKGRYSDF. CDR3 DNA: TGTGCCAGCAGCTTAGGGACAGGGGGGAAAGGTCGCTATAGTGACTTC. The chain links TRBV11-2 to TRBJ2-5, with TRBD1 matching over 10 bases. This CDR3 contains 16 residues. CDR1 and CDR2 (germline): SGHAT, FQNNGV. Supplemented by reference TRBV11-2 and TRBJ2-5, the full variable domain reads EAGVAQSPRYKIIEKRQSVAFWCNPISGHATLYWYQQILGQGPKLLIQFQNNGVVDDSQLPKDRFSAERLKGVDSTLKIQPAKLEDSAVYLCASSLGTGGKGRYSDFGPGTRLLVL.

The rearrangement uses TRBV12-5 and TRBJ2-5; TRBD2 matches at 13 bases. The V segment lost 0 bases and the J segment 2 bases; nucleotides outside the gene matches: 9. The CDR3 contains 19 residues. CDR1 and CDR2 from the germline V gene are LGHNT and FRNRAP. The CDR3, as DNA: TGTGCTAGTGGTTTGGTATTCGGGACTAGCGGGGCCTCGCAAGAGACCCAGTACTTC. Its protein is CASGLVFGTSGASQETQYF.

The chain uses TRBV15 and TRBJ1-4; TRBD1 matches at 9 bases. The length of the CDR3 is 15 residues. CDR1 is LNHNV, CDR2 YYDKDF, per germline (reference sequence). The V segment lost 4 bases and the J segment 7 bases; nucleotides outside the gene matches: 7. Here the CDR3 DNA reads TGTGCCACCAGCACGGGACAGGGTGGAGGTGAAAAACTGTTTTTT. Translating gives CATSTGQGGGEKLFF.

The CDR3 sequence: CASSGGWGAGNTIYF. In DNA form, the CDR3 reads TGTGCCAGCAGTGGAGGGTGGGGCGCTGGAAACACCATATATTTT. The chain recombines TRBV28 with TRBJ1-3; TRBD1 might be the D (5 bases). There are 15 residues in the CDR3. The V gene's germline CDR1 is MDHEN and CDR2 SYDVKM. Deletions cut 5 bases from V and 2 bases from J, with 13 bases between.

The chain employs TRBV9 and TRBJ1-1; D not certain. This CDR3 has 13 amino acids. CDR1 is SGDLS and CDR2 is YYNGEE in the germline V gene. The germline V and J ends were trimmed by 3 bases and 2 bases, with 8 bases remaining between them. CDR3 nucleotide sequence: TGTGCCAGCAGCGGGGGAGTCAACACTGAAGCTTTCTTT. This gives the protein CASSGGVNTEAFF.

This chain joins TRBV15 and TRBJ1-5; tentatively, D is TRBD1 (5 bases). Trimming removed 3 bases from V and 1 base from J, with 19 bases in between. The CDR3 sequence is 18 residues long. Per the germline V gene, CDR1 is LNHNV and CDR2 is YYDKDF (reference sequence). The CDR3 nucleotides are TGTGCCACCAGCAGTTGGGGGAGGTTTGATGGGAGCAATCAGCCCCAGCATTTT. The encoded protein is CATSSWGRFDGSNQPQHF.

The V and J genes are TRBV7-2 and TRBJ1-5; TRBD1 matches 9 bases. This CDR3 has 16 residues. Germline V gene sequence: CDR1 SGHTA, CDR2 FQGNSA. With 5 bases clipped from V and 5 bases from J, the junction kept 10 bases outside the gene matches. CDR3 nucleotides: TGTGCCAGCAGCACTAGACAGGGGGTGAAGGATCAGCCCCAGCATTTT. Protein sequence: CASSTRQGVKDQPQHF.

The chain couples TRBV2 to TRBJ1-5, with a weak D call TRBD1 (6 bases). The CDR3 length is 15 residues. The germline gives CDR1 SNHLY, CDR2 FYNNEI. V was shortened by 0 bases and J by 15 bases, with 21 bases between the two germline ends. For the CDR3, the DNA is TGTGCCAGCAGTGAAGCTCGTGGGGGGCAGAAGTTGATGCATTTT. This translates into CASSEARGGQKLMHF.

The chain carries TRBV6-5 and TRBJ1-1, with D possibly being TRBD1 (5 bases). The germline V gene has CDR1 MNHEY and CDR2 SVGAGI. CDR3 size: 13 residues. V lost 0 bases and J lost 9, with 11 bases in between. This CDR3 reads CASSYSPRAQAFF. CDR3 coding DNA: TGTGCCAGCAGTTACTCCCCCAGGGCCCAAGCTTTCTTT.

This sequence joins TRBV5-5 and TRBJ1-3; a weak D match, TRBD1 (5 bases). The CDR3 has 15 residues. Trimming took off 2 bases at V and 3 bases at J, with 12 bases between the two ends. Germline lookup yields CDR1 SGHKS and CDR2 YYEKEE (reference sequence). CDR3 amino acids: CASSLGDRGGNTIYF. The CDR3, as DNA: TGTGCCAGCAGCTTAGGGGACCGGGGTGGAAACACCATATATTTT.

This chain links TRBV19 with TRBJ1-2; no clear D. Trimming removed 1 base at V and 1 base at J, with 16 bases between. This CDR3 has 17 residues. CDR1 and CDR2 from the germline V gene are LNHDA and SQIVND (reference sequence). The CDR3 loop reads CASSIVWQNILNYGYTF. CDR3 sequence (DNA): TGTGCCAGTAGTATAGTTTGGCAGAATATTCTTAACTATGGCTACACCTTC.

V usage is TRBV5-1 and J usage is TRBJ1-1; the D gene is possibly TRBD1 (6 bases). The CDR3 length is 15 residues. V was cut by 4 bases and J by 2 bases, with 15 bases left in between. Germline CDR1 SGHRS, CDR2 YFSETQ. CDR3 nucleotide sequence: TGCGCCAGCAGCCCGGGCGGGGGCGGTAACACTGAAGCTTTCTTT. Translating it yields CASSPGGGGNTEAFF.

The V gene is TRBV5-1, the J gene TRBJ1-1; possibly TRBD1 for D (5 bases). V lost 2 bases, J lost 5 bases, and 13 bases lay in between. CDR1 SGHRS and CDR2 YFSETQ come from the germline V gene. The CDR3 consists of 14 residues. CDR3 in DNA: TGCGCCAGCAGCTTCTCGGGGCGCGGAACTGAAGCTTTCTTT. It specifies CASSFSGRGTEAFF.

This chain connects TRBV6-5 to TRBJ1-2; TRBD1 might be the D (6 bases). Germline V gene sequence: CDR1 MNHEY, CDR2 SVGAGI. The V end was cut by 3 bases, the J end by 3 bases, with 14 bases between. This CDR3 is built from 15 residues. In nucleotides, the CDR3 is TGTGCCAGCAGTTATATGGAGGGGGTTGACTATGGCTACACCTTC. Translating gives CASSYMEGVDYGYTF.

This clone has just one count. The V gene is TRBV7-8, the J gene TRBJ1-5; possibly TRBD1 for D (6 bases). The CDR3 has 16 amino acids. The germline V gene has CDR1 SGHVS and CDR2 FQNEAQ. The V and J ends lost 3 bases and 1 base respectively, with 13 bases between them. The CDR3 DNA is TGTGCCAGCAGCTTGACCGGGACAAAAAGCAATCAGCCCCAGCATTTT. Amino acids: CASSLTGTKSNQPQHF.

This chain joins TRBV11-2 and TRBJ1-2, with 9 bases that match TRBD1. The germline V gene encodes CDR1 SGHAT and CDR2 FQNNGV. J lost 5 bases, V lost 5 bases, and 3 bases had no gene match. CDR3 length: 13 amino acids. The CDR3 protein is CASSTGGIYGYTF. DNA of the CDR3: TGTGCCAGCAGCACAGGGGGCATATATGGCTACACCTTC.

The rearrangement links TRBV27 to TRBJ1-2, with 10 bases lining up with TRBD1. The J segment lost 6 bases and the V segment lost 0 bases, leaving 10 bases of the junction unmatched. Germline V CDR1 and CDR2: MNHEY, SMNVEV (reference sequence). The CDR3 contains 17 residues. The CDR3 nucleotides are TGTGCCAGCAGTTTATCGGGGAGACAGGGGGCGCTGAATGGCTACACCTTC. Translation: CASSLSGRQGALNGYTF.

This chain joins TRBV19 and TRBJ2-2; D uncertain. CDR1 is LNHDA and CDR2 is SQIVND in the germline V gene (reference sequence). CDR3 length equals 14 residues. The V gene lost 7 bases and the J gene lost 2 bases, with 11 bases spanning the gap. The CDR3 DNA reads TGTGCCAGTAAGACCACTACAAACACCGGGGAGCTGTTTTTT. Its translation is CASKTTTNTGELFF. Using reference TRBV19 and TRBJ2-2 for the parts outside the CDR3, the full variable domain is DGGITQSPKYLFRKEGQNVTLSCEQNLNHDAMYWYRQDPGQGLRLIYYSQIVNDFQKGDIAEGYSVSREKKESFPLTVTSAQKNPTAFYLCASKTTTNTGELFFGEGSRLTVL.

V usage is TRBV4-2 and J usage is TRBJ2-6; D is tentatively TRBD1 or TRBD2 (5 bases each). CDR1 and CDR2 (germline): LGHNA, YNFKEQ. V was trimmed by 1 base and J by 0 bases, leaving 7 bases between them. This CDR3 spans 16 amino acids. The CDR3 region is CASSQGGVSGANVLTF. DNA for the CDR3: TGTGCCAGCAGCCAAGGAGGGGTCTCTGGGGCCAACGTCCTGACTTTC.

The rearrangement joins TRBV7-2 to TRBJ1-4; D might be TRBD1 (5 bases). This CDR3 is built from 15 residues. Germline V lookup: CDR1 SGHTA, CDR2 FQGNSA. Trimming cost V 2 bases and J 7 bases, with 14 bases left between them. The CDR3, as DNA: TGTGCCAGCAGCTTAAGGTGGGGCGAGGGTGAAAAACTGTTTTTT. Translating it yields CASSLRWGEGEKLFF.

This clone was seen a few times. This sequence joins TRBV5-6 and TRBJ1-2; D unresolved. Trimming left V 4 bases short and J 4 bases short, with 14 bases between. This CDR3 has 14 amino acids. Germline CDR1 is SGHDT and CDR2 is YYEEEE. The CDR3 sequence is CASSPEAALYGYTF. The CDR3 nucleotides read TGTGCCAGCAGCCCCGAAGCAGCCCTCTATGGCTACACCTTC.